The source of this TCR beta chain is a study of blood T cells in healthy people across ages. Primed by a sample-barcoded 5' primer and a J-beta primer mix, a second PCR proceeded for roughly 6 to 12 cycles. TCRdb called the 5' RACE reads again in MiXCR, with one record for every CDR3 protein. The sample contains 650,000 to 950,000 distinct CDR3 sequences, roughly 44% of which appear only once. This clonotype came up a few times. The sample providers were healthy Caucasian people from Russia, aged roughly 6 to 100. Germline CDR1 SGHAT, CDR2 FQNNGV. The CDR3 contains 15 residues. V lost 1 base and J 7 bases, leaving 13 bases between the germline ends.

The chain joins TRBV11-2 to TRBJ2-2; TRBD1 might be the D (5 bases). The receptor comes from a man aged 55-75 years in good health. Material: blood. CDR3 residues: CASSLVPGMVGELFF. The DNA for the CDR3 is TGTGCCAGCAGCTTAGTCCCAGGGATGGTCGGGGAGCTGTTTTTT. Full variable domain (missing parts from reference TRBV11-2 and TRBJ2-2): EAGVAQSPRYKIIEKRQSVAFWCNPISGHATLYWYQQILGQGPKLLIQFQNNGVVDDSQLPKDRFSAERLKGVDSTLKIQPAKLEDSAVYLCASSLVPGMVGELFFGEGSRLTVL.